These T cell receptor beta chains were read from a single sample in a study of cytomegalovirus exposure and HLA in healthy donors. The table came from immunoSEQ multiplex PCR; TCRdb's copy has only in-frame clones and leaves some out. This sample has some 54,000 clones, with about nine tenths found just once. The sequenced sample consisted of PBMCs. These receptors were obtained from a man aged 18-30 years in good health and CMV-seronegative. CDR3s include the opening cysteine and the closing phenylalanine or tryptophan. The order of the fields is clone size, J gene, D gene, V gene, CDR3 DNA, CDR3 protein. D genes are given only for firm matches. The size field is filled for only some rows; it gives once, few, many or a size class.

>NA|TRBJ2-2|NA|TRBV9
TGTGCCAGCAGCGTAGAAGGGTCCACCCGGGGCACCGGGGAGCTGTTTTTT
CASSVEGSTRGTGELFF
>once|TRBJ2-1|TRBD2|TRBV6-6
TGTGCCAGCACTATCACTAGCGGGAGGCACAATGAGCAGTTCTTC
CASTITSGRHNEQFF
>once|TRBJ2-1|NA|TRBV18
TGTGCCAGCTCACCGGGGAGTTCTGCATACAATGAGCAGTTCTTC
CASSPGSSAYNEQFF
>NA|TRBJ2-1|TRBD1|TRBV18
TGTGCCAGCTTGACGGGACAGGGGGCCGGGAATGAGCAGTTCTTC
CASLTGQGAGNEQFF
>NA|TRBJ2-7|NA|TRBV28
TGTGCCAGCAGTTTAGAGGGCAGCTACGAGCAGTACTTC
CASSLEGSYEQYF
>NA|TRBJ2-7|TRBD1|TRBV11-2
TGTGCCAGCAGTTTTAGGTCTACAGGGGGGAGCTCCTACGAGCAGTACTTC
CASSFRSTGGSSYEQYF
>once|TRBJ2-7|TRBD2|TRBV28
TGTGCCAGCAGGAAAACTAGCGGGAGACAGCGGGAGCAGTACTTC
CASRKTSGRQREQYF
>NA|TRBJ2-3|TRBD2|TRBV27
TGTGCCAGTTCTACGGGACTAGCGGGAGTGAAAACAGATACGCAGTATTTT
CASSTGLAGVKTDTQYF
>few|TRBJ1-2|NA|TRBV6-5
TGTGCCAGCAGTTTCGGGAATCCCTATGGCTACACCTTC
CASSFGNPYGYTF
>NA|TRBJ2-6|TRBD1|TRBV5-1
TGCGCCAGCAGCTTGGGCGGACAGGGGGCGGGCGGGGCCAACGTCCTGACTTTC
CASSLGGQGAGGANVLTF
>NA|TRBJ2-5|NA|TRBV2
TGTGCCAGCACCCAAAGCGGGCACGAGGGGGAGACCCAGTACTTC
CASTQSGHEGETQYF
>NA|TRBJ2-1|NA|TRBV7-2
TGTGCCAGCAGCTCCCAAATTGAGCAGTTCTTC
CASSSQIEQFF
>NA|TRBJ2-1|TRBD2|TRBV10-1
TGCGCCAGCAGTGTGTTTAGCGGACTAGGGGATGAGCAGTTCTTC
CASSVFSGLGDEQFF
>NA|TRBJ2-7|NA|TRBV4-1
TGCGCCAGCAGCCAAGCTGGGACTGGTTCCTACGAGCAGTACTTC
CASSQAGTGSYEQYF
>NA|TRBJ2-7|TRBD1|TRBV18
TGTGCCAGCTCCCCAGAGACAGGGAAATACGAGCAGTACTTC
CASSPETGKYEQYF
>NA|TRBJ1-4|NA|TRBV6-5
TGTGCCAGCAGTCGAGGTGGCATGAGTGAAAAACTGTTTTTT
CASSRGGMSEKLFF